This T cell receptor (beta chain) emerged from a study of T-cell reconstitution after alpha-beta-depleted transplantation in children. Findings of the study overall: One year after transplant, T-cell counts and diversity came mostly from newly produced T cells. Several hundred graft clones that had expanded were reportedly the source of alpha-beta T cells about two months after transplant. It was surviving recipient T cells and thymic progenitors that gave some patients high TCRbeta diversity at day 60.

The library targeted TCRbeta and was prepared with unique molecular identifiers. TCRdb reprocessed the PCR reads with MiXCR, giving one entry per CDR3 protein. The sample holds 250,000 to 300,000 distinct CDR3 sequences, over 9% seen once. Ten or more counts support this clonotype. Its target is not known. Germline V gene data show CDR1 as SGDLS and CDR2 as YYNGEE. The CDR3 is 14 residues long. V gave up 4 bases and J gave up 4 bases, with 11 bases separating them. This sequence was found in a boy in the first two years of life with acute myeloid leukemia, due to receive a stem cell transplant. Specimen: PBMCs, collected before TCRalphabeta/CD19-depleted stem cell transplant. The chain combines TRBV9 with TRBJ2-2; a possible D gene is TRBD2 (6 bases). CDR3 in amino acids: CASSPSVPTGELFF. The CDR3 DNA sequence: TGTGCCAGCAGCCCTAGCGTGCCCACCGGGGAGCTGTTTTTT.